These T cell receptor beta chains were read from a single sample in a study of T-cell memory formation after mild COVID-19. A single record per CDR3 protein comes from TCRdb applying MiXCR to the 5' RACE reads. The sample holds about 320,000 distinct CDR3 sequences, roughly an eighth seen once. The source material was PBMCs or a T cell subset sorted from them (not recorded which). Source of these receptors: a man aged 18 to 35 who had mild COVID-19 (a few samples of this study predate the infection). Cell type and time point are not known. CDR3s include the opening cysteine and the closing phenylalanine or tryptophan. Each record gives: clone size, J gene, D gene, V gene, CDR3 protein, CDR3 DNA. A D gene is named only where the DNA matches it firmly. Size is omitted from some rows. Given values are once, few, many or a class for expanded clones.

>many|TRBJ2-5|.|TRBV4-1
CASSQGRGETQYF
TGCGCCAGCAGCCAAGGACGGGGCGAGACCCAGTACTTC
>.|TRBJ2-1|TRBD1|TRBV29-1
CSVGTGMTYNEQFF
TGCAGCGTGGGGACAGGCATGACCTACAATGAGCAGTTCTTC
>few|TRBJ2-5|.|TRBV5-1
CASSSTGTQETQYF
TGCGCCAGCAGCTCGACCGGGACTCAAGAGACCCAGTACTTC
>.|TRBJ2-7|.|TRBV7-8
CASSSQGFSSYEQYF
TGTGCCAGCAGCTCACAGGGTTTTAGCTCCTACGAGCAGTACTTC
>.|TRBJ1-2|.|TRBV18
CASSPRAATNYGYTF
TGTGCCAGCTCACCACGGGCAGCGACTAACTATGGCTACACCTTC
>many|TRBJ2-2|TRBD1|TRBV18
CASSPPGTGGATGELFF
TGTGCCAGCTCACCACCCGGGACAGGGGGCGCAACCGGGGAGCTGTTTTTT
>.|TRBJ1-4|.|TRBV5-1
CASSFGGETNEKLFF
TGCGCCAGCAGCTTCGGCGGGGAAACTAATGAAAAACTGTTTTTT
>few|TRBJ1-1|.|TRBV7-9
CASSLGGKGTEAFF
TGTGCCAGCAGCTTAGGGGGGAAGGGCACTGAAGCTTTCTTT
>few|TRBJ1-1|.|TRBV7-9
CASTQGEGNTEAFF
TGTGCCAGCACCCAGGGAGAAGGGAACACTGAAGCTTTCTTT
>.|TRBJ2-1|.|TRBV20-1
CSAYRDSALGQFF
TGCAGTGCCTACCGGGACTCTGCCTTGGGGCAGTTCTTC
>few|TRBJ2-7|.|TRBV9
CASSVVGGSYEQYF
TGTGCCAGCAGCGTAGTAGGGGGCTCCTACGAGCAGTACTTC
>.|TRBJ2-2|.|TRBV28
CASSLRGAATGELFF
TGTGCCAGCAGTTTACGGGGGGCGGCGACCGGGGAGCTGTTTTTT
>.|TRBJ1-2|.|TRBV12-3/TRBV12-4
CASSLGVSAYGYTF
TGTGCCAGCAGTTTAGGTGTCTCGGCCTATGGCTACACCTTC
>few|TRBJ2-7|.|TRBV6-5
CASSYSRRSYEQYF
TGTGCCAGCAGTTACTCCCGCCGGTCCTACGAGCAGTACTTC
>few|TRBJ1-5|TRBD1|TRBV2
CASSDWTGSNQPQHF
TGTGCCAGCAGTGACTGGACAGGGAGCAATCAGCCCCAGCATTTT
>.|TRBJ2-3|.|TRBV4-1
CASSQGKGSPGTDTQYF
TGCGCCAGCAGCCAAGGAAAAGGTAGCCCCGGCACAGATACGCAGTATTTT
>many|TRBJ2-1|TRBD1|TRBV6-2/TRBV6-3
CASRPLQGEQFF
TGTGCCAGCAGACCGCTACAGGGGGAGCAGTTCTTC
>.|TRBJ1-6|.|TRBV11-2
CASSLEGHRDSPLHF
TGTGCCAGCAGCTTAGAAGGGCACAGGGATTCACCCCTCCACTTT
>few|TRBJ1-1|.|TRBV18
CASSPTGHLNTEAFF
TGTGCCAGCTCACCCACCGGGCACTTGAACACTGAAGCTTTCTTT
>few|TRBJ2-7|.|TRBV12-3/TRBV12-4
CASRRTEPYEQYF
TGTGCCAGCAGACGGACAGAACCCTACGAGCAGTACTTC
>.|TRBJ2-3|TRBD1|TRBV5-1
CASSPSGTAATDTQYF
TGCGCCAGCAGCCCGAGTGGGACAGCGGCCACAGATACGCAGTATTTT
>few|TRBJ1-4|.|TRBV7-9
CASSLNRAANEKLFF
TGTGCCAGCAGCCTAAACAGGGCGGCTAATGAAAAACTGTTTTTT
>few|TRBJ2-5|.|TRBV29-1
CSVGRGQETQYF
TGCAGCGTGGGCAGGGGCCAAGAGACCCAGTACTTC
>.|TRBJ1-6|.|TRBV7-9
CASSIGSGRSPLHF
TGTGCCAGCAGCATAGGCTCGGGGCGTTCACCCCTCCACTTT
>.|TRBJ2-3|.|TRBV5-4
CASSLYQWVSTDTQYF
TGTGCCAGCAGCTTGTACCAGTGGGTTAGCACAGATACGCAGTATTTT
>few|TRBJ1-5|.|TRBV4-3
CASSQDAGLGNQPQHF
TGCGCCAGCAGCCAAGATGCGGGGTTAGGCAATCAGCCCCAGCATTTT
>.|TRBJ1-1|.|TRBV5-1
CASSQGTSNTEAFF
TGCGCCAGCAGCCAAGGGACATCAAACACTGAAGCTTTCTTT
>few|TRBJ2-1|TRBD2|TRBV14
CASSQVRGGRGEQFF
TGTGCCAGCAGCCAAGTGCGCGGGGGGCGCGGTGAGCAGTTCTTC
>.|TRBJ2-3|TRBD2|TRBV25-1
CASRAWTGGGDTQYF
TGTGCCAGCAGAGCCTGGACGGGCGGGGGGGATACGCAGTATTTT
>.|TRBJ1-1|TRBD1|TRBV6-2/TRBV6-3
CASSSDRGPNTEAFF
TGTGCCAGCAGTTCGGACAGGGGTCCGAACACTGAAGCTTTCTTT
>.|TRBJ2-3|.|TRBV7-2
CASCQGPIDTQYF
TGTGCCAGCTGTCAGGGGCCTATAGATACGCAGTATTTT